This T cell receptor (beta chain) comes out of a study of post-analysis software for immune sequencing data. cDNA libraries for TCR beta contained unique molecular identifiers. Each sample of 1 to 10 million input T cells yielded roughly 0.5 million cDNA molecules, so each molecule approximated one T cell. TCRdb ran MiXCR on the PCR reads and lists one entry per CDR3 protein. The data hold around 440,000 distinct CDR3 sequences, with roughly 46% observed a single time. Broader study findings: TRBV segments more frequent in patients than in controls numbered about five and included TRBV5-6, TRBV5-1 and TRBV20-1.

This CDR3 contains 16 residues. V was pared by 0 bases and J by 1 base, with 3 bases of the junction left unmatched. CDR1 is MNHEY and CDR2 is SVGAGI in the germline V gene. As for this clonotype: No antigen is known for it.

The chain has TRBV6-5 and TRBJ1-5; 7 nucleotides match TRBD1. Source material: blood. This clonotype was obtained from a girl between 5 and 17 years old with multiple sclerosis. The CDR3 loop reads CASSYSMTGSNQPQHF. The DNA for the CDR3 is TGTGCCAGCAGTTACTCGATGACAGGGAGCAATCAGCCCCAGCATTTT.